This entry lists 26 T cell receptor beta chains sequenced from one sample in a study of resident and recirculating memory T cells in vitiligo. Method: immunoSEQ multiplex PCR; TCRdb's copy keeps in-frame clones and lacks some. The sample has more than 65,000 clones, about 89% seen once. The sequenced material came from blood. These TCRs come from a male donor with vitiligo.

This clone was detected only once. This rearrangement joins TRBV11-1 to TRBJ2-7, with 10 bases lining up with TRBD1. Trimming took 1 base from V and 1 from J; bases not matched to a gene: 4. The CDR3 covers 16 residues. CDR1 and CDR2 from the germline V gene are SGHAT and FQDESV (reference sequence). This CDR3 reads CASSLDWDRGSYEQYF. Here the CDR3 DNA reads TGTGCCAGCAGCTTAGATTGGGACAGGGGTTCCTACGAGCAGTACTTC. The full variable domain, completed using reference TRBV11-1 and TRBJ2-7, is EAEVAQSPRYKITEKSQAVAFWCDPISGHATLYWYRQILGQGPELLVQFQDESVVDDSQLPKDRFSAERLKGVDSTLKIQPAELGDSAMYLCASSLDWDRGSYEQYFGPGTRLTVT.

The CDR3 region is CASSQDLYRGRTGELFF. In DNA, the CDR3 is TGCGCCAGCAGCCAAGATCTTTACAGGGGGCGTACCGGGGAGCTGTTTTTT. The chain carries TRBV4-3 and TRBJ2-2, with 9 bases that match TRBD1. Germline V gives CDR1 LGHNA, CDR2 YSLEER. This CDR3 spans 17 amino acids. The junction had 7 bases not matched to a gene; V was cut back by 0 bases and J by 5 bases.

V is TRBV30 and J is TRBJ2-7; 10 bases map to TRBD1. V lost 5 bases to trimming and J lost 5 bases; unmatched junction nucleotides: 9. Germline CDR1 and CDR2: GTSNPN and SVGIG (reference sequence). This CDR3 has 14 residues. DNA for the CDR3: TGTGCCTGGGGGGACAGGGGAAGGTCTGACGAGCAGTACTTC. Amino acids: CAWGDRGRSDEQYF. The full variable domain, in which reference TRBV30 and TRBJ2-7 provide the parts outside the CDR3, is SQTIHQWPATLVQPVGSPLSLECTVEGTSNPNLYWYRQAAGRGLQLLFYSVGIGQISSEVPQNLSASRPQDRQFILSSKKLLLSDSGFYLCAWGDRGRSDEQYFGPGTRLTVT.

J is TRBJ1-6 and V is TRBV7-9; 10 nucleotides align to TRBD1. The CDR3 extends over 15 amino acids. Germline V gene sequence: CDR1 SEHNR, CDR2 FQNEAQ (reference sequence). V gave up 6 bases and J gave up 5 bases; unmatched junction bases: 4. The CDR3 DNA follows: TGTGCCAGCAGTAGGACAGGGGGAGATAATTCACCCCTCCACTTT. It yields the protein CASSRTGGDNSPLHF.

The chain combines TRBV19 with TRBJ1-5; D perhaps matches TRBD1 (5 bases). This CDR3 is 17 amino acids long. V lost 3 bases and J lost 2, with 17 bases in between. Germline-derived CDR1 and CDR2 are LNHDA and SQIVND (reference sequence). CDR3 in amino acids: CASSIFGGDFGNQPQHF. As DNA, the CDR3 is TGTGCCAGTAGTATTTTCGGAGGGGATTTCGGCAATCAGCCCCAGCATTTT.

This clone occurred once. As DNA, the CDR3 is TGTGCCAGCAGCTCCCATGGGACAGGGGAGCAGTTCTTC. Amino acid sequence: CASSSHGTGEQFF. J is TRBJ2-1 and V is TRBV5-8; 9 bases line up with TRBD1. This CDR3 has 13 residues. Germline V CDR1 and CDR2: SGHTS, YDEGEE. The junction had 5 bases not matched to a gene; V was cut back by 3 bases and J by 10 bases.

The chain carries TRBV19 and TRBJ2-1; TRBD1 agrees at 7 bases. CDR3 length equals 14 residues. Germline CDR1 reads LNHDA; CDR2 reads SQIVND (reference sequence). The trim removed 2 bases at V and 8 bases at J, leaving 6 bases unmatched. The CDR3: CASSIQTGSHEQFF. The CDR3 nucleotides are TGTGCCAGTAGTATACAGACAGGGTCCCATGAGCAGTTCTTC.

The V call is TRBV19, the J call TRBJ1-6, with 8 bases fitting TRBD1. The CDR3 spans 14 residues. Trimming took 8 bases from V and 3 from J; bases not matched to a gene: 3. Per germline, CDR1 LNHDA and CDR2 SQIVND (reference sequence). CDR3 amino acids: CASDRGGYNSPLHF. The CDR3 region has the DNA TGTGCCAGTGACAGGGGCGGCTATAATTCACCCCTCCACTTT.

CDR3 region: CASRVLLSTEAFF. The CDR3 nucleotides read TGTGCCAGCAGAGTACTACTAAGCACTGAAGCTTTCTTT. This chain connects TRBV2 to TRBJ1-1; D is ambiguous. Per the germline V gene, CDR1 is SNHLY and CDR2 is FYNNEI. CDR3 length equals 13 residues. V gave up 6 bases and J gave up 4 bases, with 12 bases separating them. The variable domain in full, with the rest retrieved from reference TRBV2 and TRBJ1-1, is EPEVTQTPSHQVTQMGQEVILRCVPISNHLYFYWYRQILGQKVEFLVSFYNNEISEKSEIFDDQFSVERPDGSNFTLKIRSTKLEDSAMYFCASRVLLSTEAFFGQGTRLTVV.

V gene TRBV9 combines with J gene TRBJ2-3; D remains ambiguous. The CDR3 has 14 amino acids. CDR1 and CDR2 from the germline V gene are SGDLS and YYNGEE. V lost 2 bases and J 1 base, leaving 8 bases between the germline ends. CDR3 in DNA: TGTGCCAGCAGCGTGACAACACGCACAGATACGCAGTATTTT. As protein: CASSVTTRTDTQYF.

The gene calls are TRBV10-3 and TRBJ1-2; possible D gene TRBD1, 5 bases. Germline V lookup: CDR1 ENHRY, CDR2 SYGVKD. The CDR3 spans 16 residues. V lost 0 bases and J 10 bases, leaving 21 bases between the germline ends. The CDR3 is CAISESGGAQTNPYTF. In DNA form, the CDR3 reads TGTGCCATCAGTGAGTCCGGTGGGGCACAGACAAATCCCTACACCTTC.

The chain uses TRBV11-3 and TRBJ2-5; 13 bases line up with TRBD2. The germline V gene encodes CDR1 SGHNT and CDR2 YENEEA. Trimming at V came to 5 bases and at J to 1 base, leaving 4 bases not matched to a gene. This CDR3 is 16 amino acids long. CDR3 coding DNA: TGTGCCAGCAGCGCCGGACTAGCGGGGGCCCAAGAGACCCAGTACTTC. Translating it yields CASSAGLAGAQETQYF.

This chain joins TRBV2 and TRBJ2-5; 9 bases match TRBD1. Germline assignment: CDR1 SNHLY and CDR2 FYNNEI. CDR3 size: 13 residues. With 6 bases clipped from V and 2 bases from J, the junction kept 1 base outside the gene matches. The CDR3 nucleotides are TGTGCCAGCAGGGGACAGGGACAAGAGACCCAGTACTTC. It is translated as CASRGQGQETQYF.

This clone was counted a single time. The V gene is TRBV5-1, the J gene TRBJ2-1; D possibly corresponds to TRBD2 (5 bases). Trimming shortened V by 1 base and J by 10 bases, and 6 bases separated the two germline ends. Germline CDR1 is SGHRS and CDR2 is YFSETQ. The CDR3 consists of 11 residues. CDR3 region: CASSLSGEQFF. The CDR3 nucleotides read TGCGCCAGCAGCTTGAGCGGAGAGCAGTTCTTC.

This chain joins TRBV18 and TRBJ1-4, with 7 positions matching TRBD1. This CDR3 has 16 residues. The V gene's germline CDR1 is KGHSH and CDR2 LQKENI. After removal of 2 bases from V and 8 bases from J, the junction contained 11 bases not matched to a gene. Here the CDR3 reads CASSPGHRDREEKLFF. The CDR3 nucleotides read TGTGCCAGCTCACCAGGACACCGAGACAGGGAAGAAAAACTGTTTTTT.

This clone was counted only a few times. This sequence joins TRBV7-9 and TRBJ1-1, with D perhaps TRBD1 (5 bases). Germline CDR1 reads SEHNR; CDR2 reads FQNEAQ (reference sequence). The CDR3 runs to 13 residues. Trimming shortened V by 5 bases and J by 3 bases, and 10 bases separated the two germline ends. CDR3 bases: TGTGCCAGCAGCCGGGGGGGTTACACTGAAGCTTTCTTT. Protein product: CASSRGGYTEAFF.

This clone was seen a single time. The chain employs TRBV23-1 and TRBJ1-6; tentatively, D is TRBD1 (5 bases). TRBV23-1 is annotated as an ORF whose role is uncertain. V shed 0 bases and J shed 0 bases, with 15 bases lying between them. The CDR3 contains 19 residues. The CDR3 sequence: CASSQSPRAPSSYNSPLHF. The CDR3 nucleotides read TGCGCCAGCAGTCAATCCCCCAGGGCCCCGAGCTCCTATAATTCACCCCTCCACTTT.

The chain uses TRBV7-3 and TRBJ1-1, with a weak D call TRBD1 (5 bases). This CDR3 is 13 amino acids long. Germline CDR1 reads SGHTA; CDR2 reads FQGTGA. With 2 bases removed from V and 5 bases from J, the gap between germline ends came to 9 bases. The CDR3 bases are TGTGCCAGCAGCTTACGGGGGAGGACTGAAGCTTTCTTT. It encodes CASSLRGRTEAFF.

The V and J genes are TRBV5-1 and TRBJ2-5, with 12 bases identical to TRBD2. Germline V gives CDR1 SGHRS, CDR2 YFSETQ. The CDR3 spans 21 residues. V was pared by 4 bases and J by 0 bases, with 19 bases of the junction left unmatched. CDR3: CASSPMGSSGGAFGHQETQYF. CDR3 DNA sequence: TGCGCCAGCAGCCCTATGGGGTCTAGCGGGGGGGCCTTTGGTCACCAAGAGACCCAGTACTTC.

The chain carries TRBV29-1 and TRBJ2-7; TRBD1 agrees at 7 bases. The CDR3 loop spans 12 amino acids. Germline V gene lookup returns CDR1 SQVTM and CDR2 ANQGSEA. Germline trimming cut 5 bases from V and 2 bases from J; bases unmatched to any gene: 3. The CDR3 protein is CSVLTGTYEQYF. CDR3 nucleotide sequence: TGCAGCGTTTTGACAGGGACCTACGAGCAGTACTTC.

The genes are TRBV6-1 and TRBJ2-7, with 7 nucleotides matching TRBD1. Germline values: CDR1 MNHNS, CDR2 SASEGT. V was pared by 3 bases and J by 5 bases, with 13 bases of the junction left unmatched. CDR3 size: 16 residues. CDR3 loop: CASSDQQGMGRNEQYF. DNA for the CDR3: TGTGCCAGCAGTGACCAACAGGGGATGGGTAGGAACGAGCAGTACTTC.

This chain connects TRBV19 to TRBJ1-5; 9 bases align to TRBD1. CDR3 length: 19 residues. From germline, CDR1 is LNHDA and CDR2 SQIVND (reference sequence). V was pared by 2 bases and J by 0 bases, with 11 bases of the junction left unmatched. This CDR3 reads CASSIRGGTGTYSNQPQHF. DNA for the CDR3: TGTGCCAGTAGTATACGAGGCGGGACAGGGACGTATAGCAATCAGCCCCAGCATTTT.

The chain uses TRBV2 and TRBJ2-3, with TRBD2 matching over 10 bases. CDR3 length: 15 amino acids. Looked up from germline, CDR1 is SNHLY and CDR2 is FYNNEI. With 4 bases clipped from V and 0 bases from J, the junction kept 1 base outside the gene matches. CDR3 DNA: TGTGCCAGCAGTGCTAGCGGGGGCAGCACAGATACGCAGTATTTT. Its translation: CASSASGGSTDTQYF.

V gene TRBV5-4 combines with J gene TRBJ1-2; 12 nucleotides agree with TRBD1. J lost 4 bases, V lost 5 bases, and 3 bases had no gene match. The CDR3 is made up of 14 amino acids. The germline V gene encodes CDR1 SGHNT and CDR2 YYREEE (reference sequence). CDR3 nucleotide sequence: TGTGCCAGCAGGGGGACAGGGGGCTCCTATGGCTACACCTTC. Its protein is CASRGTGGSYGYTF.

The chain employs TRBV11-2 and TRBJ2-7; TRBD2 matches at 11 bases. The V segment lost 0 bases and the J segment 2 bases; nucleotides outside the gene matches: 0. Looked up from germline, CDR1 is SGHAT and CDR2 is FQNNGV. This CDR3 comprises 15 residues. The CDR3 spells CASSLELAGAYEQYF. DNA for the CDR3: TGTGCCAGCAGCTTAGAACTAGCGGGGGCCTACGAGCAGTACTTC. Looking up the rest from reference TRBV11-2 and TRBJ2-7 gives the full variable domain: EAGVAQSPRYKIIEKRQSVAFWCNPISGHATLYWYQQILGQGPKLLIQFQNNGVVDDSQLPKDRFSAERLKGVDSTLKIQPAKLEDSAVYLCASSLELAGAYEQYFGPGTRLTVT.

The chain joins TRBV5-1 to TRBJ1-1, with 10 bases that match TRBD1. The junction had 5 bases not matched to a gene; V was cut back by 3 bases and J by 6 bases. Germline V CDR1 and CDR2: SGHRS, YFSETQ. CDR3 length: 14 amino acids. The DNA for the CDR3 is TGCGCCAGCAGCTGGGGACAGGGGATGGCTGAAGCTTTCTTT. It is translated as CASSWGQGMAEAFF.